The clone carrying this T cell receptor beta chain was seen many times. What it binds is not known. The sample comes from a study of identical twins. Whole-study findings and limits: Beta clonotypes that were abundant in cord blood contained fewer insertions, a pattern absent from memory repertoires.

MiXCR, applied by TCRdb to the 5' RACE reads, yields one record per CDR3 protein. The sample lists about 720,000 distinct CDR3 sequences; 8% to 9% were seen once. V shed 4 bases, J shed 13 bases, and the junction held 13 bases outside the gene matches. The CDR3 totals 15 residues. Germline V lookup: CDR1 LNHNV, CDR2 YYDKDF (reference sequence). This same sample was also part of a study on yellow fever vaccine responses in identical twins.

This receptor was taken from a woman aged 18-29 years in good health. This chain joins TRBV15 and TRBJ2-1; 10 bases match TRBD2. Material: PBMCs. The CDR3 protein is CATSTGTSDKSVQFF. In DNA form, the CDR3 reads TGTGCCACCAGCACCGGGACTAGCGATAAGAGTGTTCAGTTCTTC.